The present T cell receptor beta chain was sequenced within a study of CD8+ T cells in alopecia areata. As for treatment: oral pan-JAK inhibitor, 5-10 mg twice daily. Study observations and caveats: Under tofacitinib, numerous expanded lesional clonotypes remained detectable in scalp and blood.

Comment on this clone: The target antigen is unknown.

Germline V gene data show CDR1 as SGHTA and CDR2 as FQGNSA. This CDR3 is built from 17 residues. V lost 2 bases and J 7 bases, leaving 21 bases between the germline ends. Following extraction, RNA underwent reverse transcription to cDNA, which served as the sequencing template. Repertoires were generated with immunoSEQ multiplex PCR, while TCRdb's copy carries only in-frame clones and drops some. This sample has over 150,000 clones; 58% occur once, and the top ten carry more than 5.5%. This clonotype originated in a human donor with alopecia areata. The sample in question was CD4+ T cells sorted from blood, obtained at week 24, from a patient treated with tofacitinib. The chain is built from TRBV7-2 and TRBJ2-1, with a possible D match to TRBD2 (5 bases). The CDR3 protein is CASSLSPQRNPKNEQFF. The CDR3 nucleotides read TGTGCCAGCAGCTTAAGCCCCCAGCGGAACCCTAAAAATGAGCAGTTCTTC.